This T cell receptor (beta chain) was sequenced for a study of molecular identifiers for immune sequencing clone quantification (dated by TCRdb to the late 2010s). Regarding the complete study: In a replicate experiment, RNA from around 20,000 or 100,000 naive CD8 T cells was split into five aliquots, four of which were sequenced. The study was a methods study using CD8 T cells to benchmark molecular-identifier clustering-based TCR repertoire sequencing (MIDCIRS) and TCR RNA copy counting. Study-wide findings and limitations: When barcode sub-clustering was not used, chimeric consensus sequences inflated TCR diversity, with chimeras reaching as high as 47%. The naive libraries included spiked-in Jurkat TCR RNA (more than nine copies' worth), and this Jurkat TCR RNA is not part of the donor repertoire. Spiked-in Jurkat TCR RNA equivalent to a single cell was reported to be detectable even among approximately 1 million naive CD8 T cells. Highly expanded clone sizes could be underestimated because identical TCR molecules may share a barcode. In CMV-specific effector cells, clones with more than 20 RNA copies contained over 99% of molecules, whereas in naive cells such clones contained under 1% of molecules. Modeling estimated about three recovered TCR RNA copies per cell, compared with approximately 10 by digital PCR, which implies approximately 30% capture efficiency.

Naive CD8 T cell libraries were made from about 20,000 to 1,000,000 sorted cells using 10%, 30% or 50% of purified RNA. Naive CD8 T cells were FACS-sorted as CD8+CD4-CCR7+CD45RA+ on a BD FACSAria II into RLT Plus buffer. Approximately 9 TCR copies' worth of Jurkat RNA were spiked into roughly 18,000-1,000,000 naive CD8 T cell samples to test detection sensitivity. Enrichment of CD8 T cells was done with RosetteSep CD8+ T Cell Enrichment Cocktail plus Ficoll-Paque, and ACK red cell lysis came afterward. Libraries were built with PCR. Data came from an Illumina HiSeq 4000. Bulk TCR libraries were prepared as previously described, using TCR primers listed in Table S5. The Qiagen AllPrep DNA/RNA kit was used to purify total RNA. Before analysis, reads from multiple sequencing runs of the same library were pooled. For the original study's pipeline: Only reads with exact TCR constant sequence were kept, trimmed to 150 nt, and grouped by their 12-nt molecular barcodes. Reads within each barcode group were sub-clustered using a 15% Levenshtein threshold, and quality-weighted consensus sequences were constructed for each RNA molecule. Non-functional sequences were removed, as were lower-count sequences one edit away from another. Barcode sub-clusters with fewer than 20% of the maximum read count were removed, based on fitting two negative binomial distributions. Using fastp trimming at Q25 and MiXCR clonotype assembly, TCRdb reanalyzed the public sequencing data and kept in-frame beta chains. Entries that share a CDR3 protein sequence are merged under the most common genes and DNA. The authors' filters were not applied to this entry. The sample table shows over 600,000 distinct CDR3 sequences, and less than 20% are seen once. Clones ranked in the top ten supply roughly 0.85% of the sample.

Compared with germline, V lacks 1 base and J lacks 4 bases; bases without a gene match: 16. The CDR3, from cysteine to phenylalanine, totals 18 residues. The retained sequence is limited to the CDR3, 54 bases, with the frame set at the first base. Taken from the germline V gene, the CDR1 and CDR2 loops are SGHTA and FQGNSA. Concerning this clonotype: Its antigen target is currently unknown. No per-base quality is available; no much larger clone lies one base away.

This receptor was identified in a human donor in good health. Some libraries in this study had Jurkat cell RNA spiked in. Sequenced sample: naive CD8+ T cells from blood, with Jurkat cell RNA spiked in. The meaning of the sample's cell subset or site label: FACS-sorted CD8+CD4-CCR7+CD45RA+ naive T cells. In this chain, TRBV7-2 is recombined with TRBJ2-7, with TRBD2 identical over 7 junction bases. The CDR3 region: CASSLGVGWAGEKYEQYF. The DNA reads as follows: TGTGCCAGCAGCTTAGGGGTGGGGTGGGCGGGGGAGAAGTACGAGCAGTACTTC.